This T cell receptor beta chain was recovered during a study of blood T cell repertoires in COVID-19. Across the whole study: The study drew acute and convalescent COVID-19 samples from the United States, Italy and Spain. PBMCs, B-cell-depleted T cells, or T cells provided the cDNA or gDNA that made up the material.

Methods used by the authors: Amplification of reference gene primers provided the estimated nucleated cell counts. The protocol was immunoSEQ multiplex PCR, while the TCRdb copy is restricted to in-frame clones and leaves out a portion. Clone size and the V and J calls come from that table; the DNA yielded D and trimming. The sample consists of hundreds of thousands of clones, around 90% of them appearing once. This clone was observed a few times. The CDR3 sequence is 14 residues long. V shed 5 bases, J shed 6 bases, and the junction held 7 bases outside the gene matches. Germline-derived CDR1 and CDR2 are SGHTA and FQGNSA.

This clonotype was obtained from a woman between 35 and 50 years old who had recovered from COVID-19. This rearrangement joins TRBV7-2 to TRBJ2-7; the match to TRBD2 covers 10 bases. The sequencing sample was made of peripheral blood. The CDR3 DNA reads as TGTGCCAGCAGCGGGCTAGCGGGAGACGGCGAGCAGTACTTC. It is translated as CASSGLAGDGEQYF.